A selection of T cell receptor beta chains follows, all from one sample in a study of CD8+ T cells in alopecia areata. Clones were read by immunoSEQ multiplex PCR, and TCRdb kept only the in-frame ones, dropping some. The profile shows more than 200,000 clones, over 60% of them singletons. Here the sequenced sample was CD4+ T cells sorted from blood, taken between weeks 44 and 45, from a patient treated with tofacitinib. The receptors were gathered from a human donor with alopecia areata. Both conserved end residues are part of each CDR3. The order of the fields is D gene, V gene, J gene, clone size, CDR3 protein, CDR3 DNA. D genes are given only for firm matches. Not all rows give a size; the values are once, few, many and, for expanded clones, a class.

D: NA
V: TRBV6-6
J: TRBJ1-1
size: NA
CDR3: CASRVNTEAFF
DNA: TGTGCCTCCCGAGTGAACACTGAAGCTTTCTTT

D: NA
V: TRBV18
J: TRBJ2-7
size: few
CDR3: CASSPAADEQYF
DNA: TGTGCCAGCTCACCAGCGGCCGATGAGCAGTACTTC

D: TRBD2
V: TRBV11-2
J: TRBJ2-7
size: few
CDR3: CASSSSTSGAYEQYF
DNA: TGTGCCAGCAGCTCCTCGACTAGCGGGGCCTACGAGCAGTACTTC

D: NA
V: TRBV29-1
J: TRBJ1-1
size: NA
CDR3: CSVALAFAGTEAFF
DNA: TGCAGCGTGGCACTCGCGTTTGCGGGCACTGAAGCTTTCTTT

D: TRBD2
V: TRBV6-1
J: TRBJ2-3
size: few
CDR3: CASSGAGAVTDTQYF
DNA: TGTGCCAGCAGTGGAGCGGGGGCCGTCACAGATACGCAGTATTTT

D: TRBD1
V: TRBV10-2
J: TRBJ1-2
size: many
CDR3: CASSPGTGGGYTF
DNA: TGCGCCAGCAGTCCCGGGACAGGGGGTGGCTACACCTTC

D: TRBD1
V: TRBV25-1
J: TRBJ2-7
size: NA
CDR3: CASSESPGQGSHEQYF
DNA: TGTGCCAGCAGTGAATCCCCGGGACAGGGGTCCCACGAGCAGTACTTC

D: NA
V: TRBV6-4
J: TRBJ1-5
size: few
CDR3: CASSEGPNQPQHF
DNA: TGTGCCAGCAGTGAAGGGCCTAATCAGCCCCAGCATTTT

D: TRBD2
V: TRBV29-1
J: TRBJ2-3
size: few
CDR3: CSVTSGLAGADTQYF
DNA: TGCAGCGTCACAAGCGGATTAGCGGGGGCAGATACGCAGTATTTT

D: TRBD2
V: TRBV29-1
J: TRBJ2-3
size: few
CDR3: CSAERGGVDTQYF
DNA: TGCAGCGCTGAGCGGGGGGGAGTAGATACGCAGTATTTT

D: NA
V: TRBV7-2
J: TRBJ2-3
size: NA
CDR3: CASSLGFGFGTDTQYF
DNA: TGTGCCAGCAGCTTAGGTTTCGGGTTCGGCACAGATACGCAGTATTTT

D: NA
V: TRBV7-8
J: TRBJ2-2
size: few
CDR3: CASSLGSWAGELFF
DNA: TGTGCCAGCAGCTTAGGGTCCTGGGCCGGGGAGCTGTTTTTT

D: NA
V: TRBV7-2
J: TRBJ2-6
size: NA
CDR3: CASSLAVGNHGANVLTF
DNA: TGTGCCAGCAGCTTAGCGGTAGGGAACCATGGGGCCAACGTCCTGACTTTC

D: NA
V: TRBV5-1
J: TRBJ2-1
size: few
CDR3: CASSLRDATVNEQFF
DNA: TGCGCCAGCAGCCTCCGGGACGCCACGGTGAATGAGCAGTTCTTC

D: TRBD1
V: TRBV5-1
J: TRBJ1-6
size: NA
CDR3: CASSSEGQDSPLHF
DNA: TGCGCCAGCAGTTCCGAGGGACAGGATTCACCCCTCCACTTT

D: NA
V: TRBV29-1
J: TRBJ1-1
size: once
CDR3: CSVSGYDTEAFF
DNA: TGCAGCGTGAGTGGGTACGACACTGAAGCTTTCTTT

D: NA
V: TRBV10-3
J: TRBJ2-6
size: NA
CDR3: CAISGLTETTRGSGANVLTF
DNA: TGTGCCATCAGTGGGTTAACGGAGACAACTAGAGGCTCTGGGGCCAACGTCCTGACTTTC

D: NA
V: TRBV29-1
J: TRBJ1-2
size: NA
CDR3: CSVGAGYTF
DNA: TGCAGCGTTGGTGCTGGCTACACCTTC

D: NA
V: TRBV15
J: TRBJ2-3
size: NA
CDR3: CATSRDRASVTDTQYF
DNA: TGTGCCACCAGCAGAGATAGGGCTAGCGTCACAGATACGCAGTATTTT

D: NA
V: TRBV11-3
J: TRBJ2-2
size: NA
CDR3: CASTRSTGSYSGELFF
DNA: TGTGCCAGCACCCGATCTACAGGTTCTTACTCCGGGGAGCTGTTTTTT

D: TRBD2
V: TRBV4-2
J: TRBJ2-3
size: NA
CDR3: CASSQGRGKNTDTQYF
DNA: TGTGCCAGCAGCCAAGGGCGGGGGAAAAACACAGATACGCAGTATTTT

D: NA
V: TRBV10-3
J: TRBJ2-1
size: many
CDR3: CAISNLQDEQFF
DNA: TGTGCCATCAGCAACCTACAGGATGAGCAGTTCTTC

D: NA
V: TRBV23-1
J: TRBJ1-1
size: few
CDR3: CASSQSRGNTEAFF
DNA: TGCGCCAGCAGTCAATCGCGGGGAAACACTGAAGCTTTCTTT

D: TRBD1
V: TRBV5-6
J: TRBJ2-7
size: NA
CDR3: CASSSTGAYYEQYF
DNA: TGTGCCAGCAGCTCGACAGGGGCCTACTACGAGCAGTACTTC

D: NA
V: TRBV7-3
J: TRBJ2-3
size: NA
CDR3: CASSLTHKDTQYF
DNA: TGTGCCAGCAGCTTAACCCACAAAGATACGCAGTATTTT

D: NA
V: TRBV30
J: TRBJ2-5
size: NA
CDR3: CAWSLWGRGEETQYF
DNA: TGTGCCTGGAGTCTATGGGGCAGGGGGGAAGAGACCCAGTACTTC

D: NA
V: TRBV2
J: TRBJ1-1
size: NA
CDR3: CASPVSDTEAFF
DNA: TGTGCCAGCCCCGTTTCTGACACTGAAGCTTTCTTT

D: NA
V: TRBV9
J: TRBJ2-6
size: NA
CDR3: CASSVAGGGNVLTF
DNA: TGTGCCAGCAGCGTAGCCGGGGGTGGCAACGTCCTGACTTTC

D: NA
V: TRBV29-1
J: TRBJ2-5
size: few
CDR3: CSVADTGSLSQETQYF
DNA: TGCAGCGTTGCAGATACAGGGAGTTTGAGCCAAGAGACCCAGTACTTC

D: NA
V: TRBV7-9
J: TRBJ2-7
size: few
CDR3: CASSLVATTYEQYF
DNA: TGTGCCAGCAGCTTAGTTGCTACTACCTACGAGCAGTACTTC

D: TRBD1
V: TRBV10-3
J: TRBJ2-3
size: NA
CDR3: CAISGLPGQGDLDTQYF
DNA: TGTGCCATCAGTGGATTACCGGGACAGGGGGACTTGGATACGCAGTATTTT

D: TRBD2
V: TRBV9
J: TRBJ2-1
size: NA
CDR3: CASSVGPALAGDNEQFF
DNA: TGTGCCAGCAGCGTAGGGCCGGCACTAGCGGGGGACAATGAGCAGTTCTTC

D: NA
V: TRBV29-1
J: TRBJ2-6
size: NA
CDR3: CSVDSGANVLTF
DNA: TGCAGCGTGGACTCTGGGGCCAACGTCCTGACTTTC

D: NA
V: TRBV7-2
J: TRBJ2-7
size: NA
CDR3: CASSYQFGEQYF
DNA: TGTGCCAGCAGCTACCAATTCGGCGAGCAGTACTTC

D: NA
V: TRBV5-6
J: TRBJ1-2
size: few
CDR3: CASSFAGAGDYGYTF
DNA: TGTGCCAGCAGCTTCGCAGGAGCGGGTGACTATGGCTACACCTTC

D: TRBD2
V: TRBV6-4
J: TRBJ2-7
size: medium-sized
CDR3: CASSELAGGAYEQYF
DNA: TGTGCCAGCAGTGAACTAGCGGGGGGCGCCTACGAGCAGTACTTC

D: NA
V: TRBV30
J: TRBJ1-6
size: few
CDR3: CAWKGLNSPLHF
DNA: TGTGCCTGGAAGGGCCTCAATTCACCCCTCCACTTT

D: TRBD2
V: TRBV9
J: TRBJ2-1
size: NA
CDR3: CASSVDAGGRLFNEQFF
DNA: TGTGCCAGCAGCGTAGATGCGGGGGGGCGTCTATTCAATGAGCAGTTCTTC

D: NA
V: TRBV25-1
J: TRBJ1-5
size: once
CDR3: CASSDQGLRQPQHF
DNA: TGTGCCAGCAGTGACCAGGGTTTGAGGCAGCCCCAGCATTTT

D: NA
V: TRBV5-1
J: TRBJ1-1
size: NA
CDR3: CASSWGEREPFTAFF
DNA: TGCGCCAGCAGCTGGGGGGAGAGGGAGCCTTTTACGGCTTTCTTT

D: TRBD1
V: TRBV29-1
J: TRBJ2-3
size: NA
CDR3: CSVGGTGTDTQYF
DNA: TGCAGCGTTGGGGGGACAGGCACAGATACGCAGTATTTT

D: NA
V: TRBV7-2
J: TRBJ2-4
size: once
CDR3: CASSLEGTNIQYF
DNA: TGTGCCAGCAGCTTAGAAGGGACAAACATTCAGTACTTC

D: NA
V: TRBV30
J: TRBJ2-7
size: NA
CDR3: CAWTSRGPEQYF
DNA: TGTGCCTGGACCTCCCGGGGTCCCGAGCAGTACTTC